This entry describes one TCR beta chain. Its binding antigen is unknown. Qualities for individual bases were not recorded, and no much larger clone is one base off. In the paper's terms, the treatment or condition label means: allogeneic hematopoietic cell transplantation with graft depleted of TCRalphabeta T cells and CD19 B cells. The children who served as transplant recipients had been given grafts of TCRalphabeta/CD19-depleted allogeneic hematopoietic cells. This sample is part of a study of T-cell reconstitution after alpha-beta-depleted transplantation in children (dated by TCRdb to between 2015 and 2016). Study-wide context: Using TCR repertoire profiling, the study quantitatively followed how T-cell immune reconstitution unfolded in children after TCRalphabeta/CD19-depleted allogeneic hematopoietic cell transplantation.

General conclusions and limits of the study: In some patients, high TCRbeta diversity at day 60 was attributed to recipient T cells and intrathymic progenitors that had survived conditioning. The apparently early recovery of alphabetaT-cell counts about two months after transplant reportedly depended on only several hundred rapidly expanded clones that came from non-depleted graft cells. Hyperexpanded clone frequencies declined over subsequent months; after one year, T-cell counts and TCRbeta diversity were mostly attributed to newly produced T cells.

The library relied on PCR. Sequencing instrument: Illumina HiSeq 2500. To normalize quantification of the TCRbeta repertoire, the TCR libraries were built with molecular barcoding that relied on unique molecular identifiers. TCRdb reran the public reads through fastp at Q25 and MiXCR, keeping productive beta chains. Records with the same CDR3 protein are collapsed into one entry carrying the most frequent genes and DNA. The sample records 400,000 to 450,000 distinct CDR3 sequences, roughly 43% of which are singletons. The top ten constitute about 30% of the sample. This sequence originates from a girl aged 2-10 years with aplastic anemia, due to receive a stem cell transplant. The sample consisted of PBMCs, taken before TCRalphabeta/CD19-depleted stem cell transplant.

This receptor has the CDR3 CSATMTSGGYEQYF. The nucleotide sequence is TGCAGTGCTACGATGACTAGCGGGGGATACGAGCAGTACTTC. The rearrangement combines TRBV20-1 with TRBJ2-7; TRBD2 agrees with 12 junctional bases. Per the germline V gene (reference sequence), DFQATT is the CDR1 and SNEGSKA is the CDR2. Ends trimmed: V by 4 bases, J by 4 bases; bases unmatched to a gene: 5. The CDR3 spans 14 residues, from the cysteine through the phenylalanine. Kept here is only the CDR3 DNA, which spans 42 bases and is read in frame from base 1.